This T cell receptor beta chain was captured by sequencing in a study of blood T cell repertoires in COVID-19. The wider study: There were acute and convalescent COVID-19 samples, and they came from the United States, Italy and Spain.

The CDR3 has 19 amino acids. The germline V gene has CDR1 SGHRS and CDR2 YFSETQ. The V end was cut by 4 bases, the J end by 3 bases, with 26 bases between. Generated by immunoSEQ multiplex PCR, the TCRdb table keeps only in-frame clones and is missing some. The profile shows 150,000 to 200,000 clones, around 89% of them singletons. The sequencing input was peripheral blood. The origin of this receptor is a human donor in a cohort sampled during active COVID-19. The V and J genes are TRBV5-1 and TRBJ1-5; D may be TRBD1 (5 bases). As DNA, the CDR3 is TGCGCCAGCAGCCCGGTCACCACCCTGGGGCAGGGCATCAATCAGCCCCAGCATTTT. Its protein product is CASSPVTTLGQGINQPQHF.